Detailed here is one T cell receptor beta chain. Its antigen is unknown. Base qualities are missing; no much larger clone stands one base away. Sample time point, as interpreted from the label and publication: pre-sensitization, week 0. In the paper's terms, the treatment or condition label means: therapeutic diphenylcyclopropenone sensitization with weekly scalp DPC. Blood at each patch-test visit was drawn before the patch test was applied. Patients were considered eligible if aged 18 to 70, diagnosed with alopecia and deemed suitable for DPC therapy, and patients were excluded if pregnant. Total RNA was extracted from unfractionated whole blood collected in Tempus Blood RNA tubes. The record originates from a study of human T cells and chemical hapten exposure (dated by TCRdb to 2020 to 2023). At the level of the whole study: For sensitization, 2% DPC in acetone was applied to a roughly 2 cm by roughly 2 cm area of upper inner arm skin. Libraries were combined into a pool for sequencing, and differences in TCR yield between samples came mainly from small differences in library volumes within the pool. The mostly female patient cohort included alopecia areata with under or over 50% scalp involvement, alopecia totalis and alopecia universalis. For TCR sequencing, blood came from about 28 alopecia patients at anywhere from one to four time points (pre-sensitization, 2, 6 and 24 weeks). Patients additionally received weekly therapeutic DPC doses to the scalp throughout the approximately 25-week study period. Blood was sampled from patients pre-sensitization (week 0) and at 2, 6 and about 24 weeks after DPC sensitization. The study tracked peripheral blood TCR repertoire changes in vivo during primary and secondary sensitization to the hapten diphenylcyclopropenone (DPC) in alopecia patients. Patch testing was done on the upper back using Finn chambers containing 0.01% DPC, and results were scored after 6 days according to International Contact Dermatitis Research Group standards.

The method was RACE. TCRdb records NextSeq 500 as the sequencer. Library preparation attached unique molecular identifiers to individual cDNA molecules for quantitative, reproducible TCR counting. Both TCR alpha and TCR beta chains were sequenced from each blood RNA sample. Concerning the study's data processing: A median of about 89,000 TCRs per sample was observed, with a range of about 20,000 to 750,000. The Decombinator software suite was used to annotate V, J and CDR3 in the TCR reads. For the PS versus PT1 abundance plots, all samples were subsampled to the same number of TCRs (28,000). Expanded TCRs were defined as absent before sensitization and observed at least eight times at the 2-week time point. Starting from the raw public reads, TCRdb applied fastp trimming at Q25, assembled clones with MiXCR and retained in-frame beta chains. Duplicate CDR3 protein sequences are folded into a single record with the most common DNA and genes. None of the V and J calls come from the authors' own analysis; TCRdb made them. This sample holds approximately 79,000 distinct CDR3 sequences; around 7.9% were observed only once. Together, the top ten hold roughly 2.6% of the sample.

Results the study describes overall, beyond this receptor: Expanded TCRs formed significantly more large CDR3 similarity clusters than pre-sensitization or healthy control sets, consistent with antigen-driven responses. Because all patients had alopecia, a presumed autoimmune disease, the immune response of the patients might differ from that of healthy individuals. DPC sensitization did not change how many TCRs were above 1 in 1000 frequency, and no evidence was found of alterations in global repertoire structure. A positive correlation was found between the number of PT1 expanded TCRs and patch test score, with significance reached at thresholds 8, 16 and 32 but not 4. After repeated subsampling, the strength of the expansion versus patch-test correlation and the threshold at which it became significant changed.

V ends up 4 bases short and J 2 bases short, with an unmatched junction base count of 8. From cysteine to phenylalanine, the CDR3 is 15 amino acids long. The CDR3 DNA has 45 bases and is translated from base 1. For CDR1 and CDR2, the germline V gene lists KGHSH and LQKENI. The material was whole blood, obtained in connection with sensitization to the hapten diphenylcyclopropenone (DPC). The receptor comes from a man aged 40-49 years with alopecia areata. Some clones in this sample may be carry-over from other donors' samples. The sequence is built from TRBV18 and TRBJ2-7, and 7 junction bases match TRBD1. The DNA sequence is given as TGTGCCAGCTCACTTGGCCAAGGGGGCCCCTACGAGCAGTACTTC. It translates to CASSLGQGGPYEQYF.